This T cell receptor beta chain emerged from a study of blood T cell repertoires in COVID-19. Study details: Samples representing acute and convalescent COVID-19 were sourced from the United States, Italy and Spain. Nucleic acid was either cDNA or gDNA, and it came from T cells, B-cell-depleted T cells, or PBMCs.

Trimming cost V 8 bases and J 4 bases, with 8 bases left between them. CDR1 and CDR2 (germline): SNHLY, FYNNEI. The CDR3 contains 11 residues. Original analysis: Amplification of reference gene primers provided the estimated nucleated cell counts. Data came from immunoSEQ multiplex PCR; TCRdb stores just in-frame clones and leaves some out. That table is the source of V, J and clone size, and D and trimming were worked out from the DNA. The table shows 81,000 or so clones, with roughly 90% occurring only once. Sequenced material: peripheral blood. The receptor was isolated from a man between 65 and 85 years old with active or convalescent COVID-19. V usage is TRBV2 and J usage is TRBJ1-2; D remains unclear. The CDR3 nucleotides are TGTGCCAGCTCAGGTTCCTATGGCTACACCTTC. Amino acids: CASSGSYGYTF.